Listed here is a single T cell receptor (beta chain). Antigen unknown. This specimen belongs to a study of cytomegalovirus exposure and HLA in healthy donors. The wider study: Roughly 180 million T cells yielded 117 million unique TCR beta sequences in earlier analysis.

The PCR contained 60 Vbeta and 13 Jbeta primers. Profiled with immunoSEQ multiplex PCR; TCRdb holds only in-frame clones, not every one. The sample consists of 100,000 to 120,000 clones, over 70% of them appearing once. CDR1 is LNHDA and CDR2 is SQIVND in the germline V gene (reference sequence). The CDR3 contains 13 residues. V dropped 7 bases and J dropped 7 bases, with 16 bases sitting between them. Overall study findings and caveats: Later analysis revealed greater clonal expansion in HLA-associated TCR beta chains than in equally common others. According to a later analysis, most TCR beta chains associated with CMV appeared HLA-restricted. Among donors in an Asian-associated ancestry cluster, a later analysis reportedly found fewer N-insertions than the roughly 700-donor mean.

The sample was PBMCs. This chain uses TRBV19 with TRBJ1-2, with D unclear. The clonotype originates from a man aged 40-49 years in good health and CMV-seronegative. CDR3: CASTPIGGFGYTF. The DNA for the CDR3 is TGTGCCAGTACGCCAATCGGAGGGTTTGGCTACACCTTC.